Listed below are T cell receptor beta chains from one sample, sequenced in a study of identical twins. TCRdb redid the calling of the 5' RACE reads with MiXCR, one entry per CDR3 protein. The repertoire has hundreds of thousands of distinct CDR3 sequences, 12% of them found once; the top ten carry 1.5% to 2%. The same data also went into a second study, on yellow fever vaccine responses in identical twins.

The source material was PBMCs. Receptors originate from a woman aged 18-29 years in good health. Each CDR3 is given with its conserved first and last residue. A D gene is named only where the DNA matches it firmly. The size of a clone is reported for some rows only, either as once, few or many, or as a class for expanded clones.

TRBV10-3	NA	NA	TRBJ2-1	TGTGCCATCAAGGGACCGCCGAATGAGCAGTTCTTC	CAIKGPPNEQFF
TRBV12-3/TRBV12-4	TRBD2	NA	TRBJ2-5	TGTGCCAGCAGCCCAGGTAGACTAGCGGGAGCTGAGACCCAGTACTTC	CASSPGRLAGAETQYF
TRBV15	TRBD2	NA	TRBJ2-1	TGTGCCACCAGCACCCAACTAGCGGGAGCTGGCAATGAGCAGTTCTTC	CATSTQLAGAGNEQFF
TRBV7-3	TRBD2	many	TRBJ2-1	TGTGCCAGCAGCCTGATGGGACTAGCGGGAGGGGGGACCTACAATGAGCAGTTCTTC	CASSLMGLAGGGTYNEQFF
TRBV7-2	TRBD1	few	TRBJ2-7	TGTGCCAGCAGCTTGGGGTCGACAGGGTACGAGCAGTACTTC	CASSLGSTGYEQYF
TRBV11-2	NA	few	TRBJ2-1	TGTGCCAGCAGCTTAGGATATATGTCAGGGAGGCACAACAATGAGCAGTTCTTC	CASSLGYMSGRHNNEQFF
TRBV29-1	TRBD1	many	TRBJ1-5	TGCAGCGCCGGACAGGGGACCAATCAGCCCCAGCATTTT	CSAGQGTNQPQHF
TRBV20-1	NA	few	TRBJ2-3	TGCAGTGCATACGGGAGAACAGATACGCAGTATTTT	CSAYGRTDTQYF
TRBV10-2	TRBD2	NA	TRBJ2-1	TGCGCCAGCAGTGAGTTTGCGGGGGGGATTAATGAGCAGTTCTTC	CASSEFAGGINEQFF
TRBV4-2	TRBD2	NA	TRBJ2-7	TGTGCCAGCAGTCCAGGTAGGACTAGCGGGGTCGAGCAGTACTTC	CASSPGRTSGVEQYF
TRBV7-3	TRBD1	many	TRBJ1-1	TGTGCCAGCAGCCGACAGGGGGTCGGCACTGAAGCTTTCTTT	CASSRQGVGTEAFF
TRBV19	NA	NA	TRBJ2-1	TGTGCCACGACGGGGAGGTGGTACAATGAGCAGTTCTTC	CATTGRWYNEQFF
TRBV12-3/TRBV12-4	TRBD2	NA	TRBJ2-3	TGTGCCAGCAGCTTCGAAGCGGGGATTAGCACAGATACGCAGTATTTT	CASSFEAGISTDTQYF
TRBV15	TRBD2	few	TRBJ2-1	TGTGCCACCAGCCCGGGGGGGGACAATGAGCAGTTCTTC	CATSPGGDNEQFF
TRBV10-3	NA	few	TRBJ1-5	TGTGCCATCGGCCCCAATAGCAATCAGCCCCAGCATTTT	CAIGPNSNQPQHF
TRBV6-5	TRBD1	few	TRBJ1-2	TGTGCCAGCAGTTACACCGGGACAGGGGGCGTTCATGGCTACACCTTC	CASSYTGTGGVHGYTF
TRBV20-1	NA	NA	TRBJ1-2	TGCAGTGCTAGTACCCCGGCGGGCAACTATGGCTACACCTTC	CSASTPAGNYGYTF
TRBV20-1	NA	NA	TRBJ2-6	TGCAGTGCTAGGGATCGGGTTTCTGGGGCCAACGTCCTGACTTTC	CSARDRVSGANVLTF
TRBV11-2	NA	few	TRBJ1-4	TGTGCCAGCAGCTTAGGTGAAGGGTTTCAACTGTTTTTT	CASSLGEGFQLFF
TRBV4-1	NA	NA	TRBJ2-4	TGCGCCAGCAGCCAAGTACTGACTAATGGGCGAAACATTCAGTACTTC	CASSQVLTNGRNIQYF
TRBV5-5	NA	few	TRBJ2-3	TGTGCCAGCAACCTAGGCCTCTCCTACACAGATACGCAGTATTTT	CASNLGLSYTDTQYF
TRBV6-1	NA	NA	TRBJ2-1	TGTGCCAGCAGTGAAGCGCTTCCTAGGCGTACATCGAGCTCCTACAATGAGCAGTTCTTC	CASSEALPRRTSSSYNEQFF
TRBV6-1	TRBD2	few	TRBJ2-1	TGTGCCAGCAGAACACTAGCGGGAGGGTACAATGAGCAGTTCTTC	CASRTLAGGYNEQFF
TRBV24-1	TRBD2	few	TRBJ2-1	TGTGCCACCAGTGATCTTAGCGGGAGTCCCTACAATGAGCAGTTCTTC	CATSDLSGSPYNEQFF
TRBV29-1	TRBD1	NA	TRBJ2-6	TGCAGCGTCGTGGGACAGGGTACTGAGAGGGGGGCCAACGTCCTGACTTTC	CSVVGQGTERGANVLTF